The subject of this entry is one T cell receptor (beta chain). The antigen is undetermined. The CDR3 consists of 16 residues. The germline gives CDR1 MNHEY, CDR2 SVGAGI. V gave up 2 bases and J gave up 0 bases, with 14 bases separating them. The data are from a study of graft-versus-host responses after intestinal transplantation. TCRdb's copy holds only in-frame clones and misses some; the assay was immunoSEQ multiplex PCR. The sample carries 99,000 or so clones, approximately 90% recorded once. The sequence derives from a human donor who was the organ donor for an intestinal transplant. The sample consisted of unstimulated CD8+ T cells sorted from spleen or lymph node cells, taken before transplant. This chain uses TRBV6-5 with TRBJ2-7, with D hard to call. The CDR3 DNA is TGTGCCAGCAGTTACGAGTTCCCGGGTGTCTCCTACGAGCAGTACTTC. Amino acid sequence: CASSYEFPGVSYEQYF.